This T cell receptor (beta chain) was documented in a study of shared clonotypes between healthy human individuals. Assay execution proceeded at the deep level. Assay used: immunoSEQ multiplex PCR; TCRdb lists only in-frame clones, some missing. The table includes approximately 1.1 million clones, more than 75% detected once. This clone has a count of ten or more. Trimming removed 5 bases from V and 6 bases from J; junction bases left unmatched: 15. Germline CDR1 and CDR2: SGHTA and FQGNSA. The CDR3 totals 16 residues. The TCR was taken from a man aged 18 to 30 in good health. Some clones in this sample may be carry-over from other donors' samples. V gene TRBV7-2 combines with J gene TRBJ2-7, with 8 bases aligning to TRBD2. The sequenced sample was memory CD4+ T cells from PBMCs. Regarding subset: CD45RA-negative fraction. In DNA form, the CDR3 reads TGTGCCAGCAGCCCGCAATCCCAGCGGGAGAGTGGCGAGCAGTACTTC. Its translation is CASSPQSQRESGEQYF.